The text below deals with one T cell receptor beta chain. Method: immunoSEQ multiplex PCR; TCRdb's copy keeps in-frame clones and lacks some. The sample shows about 99,000 clones, about four fifths of them seen only once. This sample is drawn from a study of blood T cell repertoires in COVID-19. Whole-study context: Both acute and convalescent COVID-19 samples were obtained from the United States, Italy and Spain. In each case, the material was cDNA or gDNA derived from T cells, B-cell-depleted T cells, or PBMCs.

Per the germline V gene, CDR1 is LNHDA and CDR2 is SQIVND (reference sequence). The CDR3 sequence is 16 residues long. The junction had 12 bases not matched to a gene; V was cut back by 5 bases and J by 6 bases. Input material: peripheral blood. The rearrangement uses TRBV19 and TRBJ2-1, with 8 bases that match TRBD2. The source of this sequence is a man between 65 and 85 years old with active or convalescent COVID-19. The CDR3 DNA reads as TGTGCCAGTAGTCGGGGGGGCACTAGCGGAGTCAATGAGCAGTTCTTC. It encodes CASSRGGTSGVNEQFF. Using reference TRBV19 and TRBJ2-1 for the parts outside the CDR3, the full variable domain is DGGITQSPKYLFRKEGQNVTLSCEQNLNHDAMYWYRQDPGQGLRLIYYSQIVNDFQKGDIAEGYSVSREKKESFPLTVTSAQKNPTAFYLCASSRGGTSGVNEQFFGPGTRLTVL.